Shown below are 14 T cell receptor beta chains from a single sample sequenced in a study of T-cell memory formation after mild COVID-19. TCRdb re-analysed the 5' RACE reads in MiXCR, keeping a single row per CDR3 protein. This table has about 620,000 distinct CDR3 sequences, 18% appearing once. Material: PBMCs or a T cell subset sorted from them (not recorded which). The source of these receptors is an adult woman who had mild COVID-19 (a few samples of this study predate the infection). Cell type and time point are not known.

The chain is built from TRBV10-3 and TRBJ2-1, with TRBD1 matching over 7 bases. Germline CDR1 reads ENHRY; CDR2 reads SYGVKD. This CDR3 comprises 16 residues. Trimming removed 4 bases from V and 6 bases from J; junction bases left unmatched: 12. The CDR3 spells CAISVTGAAQGNEQFF. CDR3 sequence (DNA): TGTGCCATCAGTGTAACAGGGGCGGCCCAGGGCAATGAGCAGTTCTTC.

The V call is TRBV25-1, the J call TRBJ2-1; D possibly uses TRBD1 or TRBD2 (5 bases each). Germline V lookup: CDR1 MGHDK, CDR2 SYGVNS. The ends were cut back, 1 base at V and 1 base at J, with 20 bases in the middle. This CDR3 has 19 amino acids. Written as DNA, the CDR3 is TGTGCCAGCAGTGAATTTACCGGGGCAGCCCCGGGGTCCTACAATGAGCAGTTCTTC. This encodes CASSEFTGAAPGSYNEQFF.

V gene TRBV12-5 combines with J gene TRBJ1-2; D might be TRBD1 (5 bases). Deletions cut 0 bases from V and 3 bases from J, with 11 bases between. This CDR3 comprises 15 residues. The V gene's germline CDR1 is LGHNT and CDR2 FRNRAP. In nucleotides, the CDR3 is TGTGCTAGTGGTTTGGTACCCGGGACCGACTATGGCTACACCTTC. As protein: CASGLVPGTDYGYTF.

The chain employs TRBV3-1 and TRBJ2-5; D might be TRBD2 (5 bases). V was cut by 1 base and J by 4 bases, with 10 bases left in between. The V gene's germline CDR1 is LGHDT and CDR2 YNNKEL (reference sequence). The CDR3 is 14 amino acids. The CDR3 bases are TGTGCCAGCAGCCAAGTCCGCGAGGGAGAGACCCAGTACTTC. It yields the protein CASSQVREGETQYF.

This chain connects TRBV5-1 to TRBJ2-7, with D perhaps TRBD1 (5 bases). Germline V lookup: CDR1 SGHRS, CDR2 YFSETQ. The ends were cut back, 4 bases at V and 3 bases at J, with 17 bases in the middle. The CDR3 covers 15 residues. CDR3: CASSLNVGDFYEQYF. DNA for the CDR3: TGCGCCAGCAGCCTTAACGTAGGGGATTTCTACGAGCAGTACTTC.

The chain employs TRBV7-3 and TRBJ1-2; D is perhaps TRBD1 (6 bases). Germline CDR1 reads SGHTA; CDR2 reads FQGTGA. CDR3 size: 14 residues. Between the trimmed V and J ends, which lost 2 bases and 4 bases, there was a span of 11 bases. For the CDR3, the DNA is TGTGCCAGCAGCTTAGGCGGGGGCGGCTATGGCTACACCTTC. It codes for CASSLGGGGYGYTF.

This clonotype was detected ten times or more. The rearrangement joins TRBV20-1 to TRBJ2-1, with D possibly TRBD2 on 6 matching bases. Trimming took off 0 bases at V and 5 bases at J, with 14 bases between the two ends. The CDR3 sequence is 15 residues long. CDR1 DFQATT and CDR2 SNEGSKA come from the germline V gene (reference sequence). The CDR3 DNA follows: TGCAGTGCTAGAGATCCGGGGCGGGGAAACAATGAGCAGTTCTTC. Its translation: CSARDPGRGNNEQFF.

This clonotype was detected many times. This rearrangement joins TRBV6-5 to TRBJ2-7; tentatively, D is TRBD1 (5 bases). There are 16 residues in the CDR3. Germline-derived CDR1 and CDR2 are MNHEY and SVGAGI. Trimming took 0 bases from V and 5 from J, leaving 17 bases between them. Here the CDR3 DNA reads TGTGCCAGCAGTTACTCGGGTGGAGCAGGGAATAACGAGCAGTACTTC. Protein: CASSYSGGAGNNEQYF.

This clonotype has just a few counts. The chain carries TRBV7-2 and TRBJ1-2; TRBD1 agrees at 9 bases. V was pared by 3 bases and J by 5 bases, with 7 bases of the junction left unmatched. The CDR3 extends over 15 amino acids. Per germline, CDR1 SGHTA and CDR2 FQGNSA. CDR3 residues: CASSFIRTGEYGYTF. The CDR3 nucleotides read TGTGCCAGCAGCTTTATCAGGACAGGGGAATATGGCTACACCTTC.

The rearrangement uses TRBV6-4 and TRBJ2-5; no reliable D call. CDR1 is MRHNA and CDR2 is SNTAGT in the germline V gene. Between the trimmed V and J ends, which lost 0 bases and 7 bases, there was a span of 9 bases. The CDR3 extends over 13 amino acids. In DNA form, the CDR3 reads TGTGCCAGCAGTGACTCCTCGTTGGGGACCCAGTACTTC. Residues: CASSDSSLGTQYF.

In this sample, this clonotype turned up many times. V gene TRBV6-5 combines with J gene TRBJ2-1; D gene uncertain. The germline V gene encodes CDR1 MNHEY and CDR2 SVGAGI. This CDR3 comprises 13 residues. V was pared by 7 bases and J by 6 bases, with 13 bases between. The CDR3 DNA is TGTGCCAGCAATACAGCCGGTGGCAATGAGCAGTTCTTC. This translates into CASNTAGGNEQFF.

This clonotype showed up just a few times. The chain joins TRBV12-3 or TRBV12-4 to TRBJ2-5, with TRBD1 matching 11 bases. With V trimmed by 4 bases and J by 3 bases, 1 base remained unmatched. The CDR3 is made up of 14 amino acids. The CDR3 loop is CASSWDRGEETQYF. For the CDR3, the DNA is TGTGCCAGCAGTTGGGACAGGGGGGAAGAGACCCAGTACTTC.

CDR3 region: CASSLVASGELFF. DNA for the CDR3: TGTGCCAGCAGTTTGGTAGCATCCGGGGAGCTGTTTTTT. The chain is built from TRBV12-3 or TRBV12-4 and TRBJ2-2; D ambiguous. Trimming shortened V by 3 bases and J by 6 bases, and 8 bases separated the two germline ends. The CDR3 has 13 amino acids.

This clonotype was found many times. The chain employs TRBV5-1 and TRBJ1-1; 9 positions agree with TRBD1. This CDR3 has 14 residues. The ends lost 4 bases at V and 4 bases at J; junction bases unmatched: 5. Germline V gene data show CDR1 as SGHRS and CDR2 as YFSETQ. The CDR3 DNA is TGCGCCAGCAGCGCCACAGGGGGCGGCACTGAAGCTTTCTTT. This translates into CASSATGGGTEAFF.